Below, one T cell receptor (beta chain) is given with its context. This specimen belongs to a study of blood T cell repertoires in COVID-19. Study-wide background: The samples span acute and convalescent COVID-19 from the United States, Italy and Spain. In each case, the material was cDNA or gDNA derived from T cells, B-cell-depleted T cells, or PBMCs.

CDR1 and CDR2 (germline): WSHSY, SAAADI. CDR3 length: 16 amino acids. V was cut by 4 bases and J by 5 bases, with 20 bases left in between. Per the original data handling: Amplification with reference gene primers provided the estimates of nucleated cell counts. This table comes from immunoSEQ multiplex PCR, and its TCRdb copy is limited to in-frame clones, with some not included. V and J calls and clone size follow that table, whereas D and trimming were derived from the DNA. The sample holds under 60,000 clones; approximately 89% are singletons and the top ten take around 30%. This TCR was recovered from a woman of 80 years or more with acute or convalescent COVID-19. The chain uses TRBV10-2 and TRBJ2-5; D uncertain. Sequencing input: peripheral blood. The CDR3 reads CASSGTSARGVETQYF. In nucleotides, the CDR3 is TGCGCCAGCAGTGGCACCTCGGCCCGCGGTGTTGAGACCCAGTACTTC.